Listed below are T cell receptor beta chains from one sample, sequenced in a study of blood T cell repertoires in COVID-19. TCRdb's table, derived via immunoSEQ multiplex PCR, lists solely in-frame clones and lacks some. The table lists about 200,000 clones, 75% to 95% of them singletons, with about 0.54% in the top ten. The sequencing sample was made of peripheral blood. The receptor set was obtained from a man aged 50 or older with acute or convalescent COVID-19. Each CDR3 is given without its conserved first and last residue.

>TRBV30|TRBJ1-1
AWSVRGLEAF
>TRBV4-1|TRBJ2-1
ASSQDFIAGGDNEQF
>TRBV6-2/TRBV6-3|TRBJ2-5
ASSYPQGAGETQY
>TRBV18|TRBJ2-3
ASSPGQGGYTDTQY
>TRBV18|TRBJ2-3
ASSPIAGGNTDTQY
>TRBV18|TRBJ2-1
ASSPPRGAAEQF
>TRBV5-1|TRBJ1-6
ASSLGTGQNSPLH
>TRBV27|TRBJ2-2
ASLGQGLSGELF
>TRBV9|TRBJ2-3
ASSGAPGQSSTDTQY
>TRBV10-3|TRBJ1-2
AISEAGRTLGGYT
>TRBV7-2|TRBJ2-5
ASSLLALGETQY
>TRBV6-5|TRBJ1-6
ASRRDKNSPLH
>TRBV5-6|TRBJ2-1
ASSLEVEGSVYNEQF
>TRBV7-7|TRBJ2-1
ASSHGTGYNEQF
>TRBV6-5|TRBJ2-6
ASSSREAGANVLT
>TRBV6-2/TRBV6-3|TRBJ2-1
ASSYSGGPGQGWIGNEQF
>TRBV18|TRBJ1-2
ASSRGSGGDGYT
>TRBV5-1|TRBJ2-5
ASSPHGGVQETQY
>TRBV18|TRBJ1-1
ASSSGQGDTEAF
>TRBV7-9|TRBJ2-1
ASSLLRTSGIDEQF
>TRBV28|TRBJ1-5
ASRRGPRRLSNQPQH
>TRBV24-1|TRBJ2-2
ATSAGTGRTGELF
>TRBV5-5|TRBJ1-3
ASSLWGRAGNTIY
>TRBV4-1|TRBJ2-1
ASSPRDWYGNEQF
>TRBV29-1|TRBJ2-5
SVGTETQY
>TRBV7-2|TRBJ1-2
ASSRMTGTRPGYT
>TRBV6-5|TRBJ2-2
ASSPRTGPAGELF
>TRBV10-3|TRBJ2-3
AIKLDTSTDTQY
>TRBV4-2|TRBJ1-5
ASSQEHGTDSNQPQH